Listed below are T cell receptor beta chains from one sample, sequenced in a study of PD-1 blockade in classical Hodgkin lymphoma. TCRdb's table, derived via immunoSEQ multiplex PCR, lists solely in-frame clones and lacks some. The table lists some 30,000 clones, roughly 90% of them singletons, with around 0.3% in the top ten. The sample in question was CD4+ T cells from blood, obtained before the fourth cycle of nivolumab. The receptors were sampled from a human donor with classical Hodgkin lymphoma. Each CDR3 is given with its conserved first and last residue. Each record gives: CDR3 length, V gene, D gene, J gene, clone size, CDR3 DNA, CDR3 protein. A D gene is named only where the DNA matches it firmly. Clone size, where shown, is once, few, many, or a class for clones that have expanded.

>13|TRBV10-3|TRBD1|TRBJ1-4|once
TGTGCCATCCAGGGGGCAACTAATGAAAAACTGTTTTTT
CAIQGATNEKLFF
>14|TRBV7-6|NA|TRBJ1-5|NA
TGTGCCAGCAGCTTAGGCCCGGACGATGGATCCCAGCATTTT
CASSLGPDDGSQHF
>11|TRBV30|NA|TRBJ2-7|NA
TGTGCCTGGAGTACTAGCTACGAGCAGTACTTC
CAWSTSYEQYF
>18|TRBV2|NA|TRBJ2-1|NA
TGTGCCAGCAGTCCCCGAGCTACCGGGCCTCCAGCCTACAATGAGCAGTTCTTC
CASSPRATGPPAYNEQFF
>12|TRBV14|NA|TRBJ2-3|NA
TGTGCCAGCAGCGGAGCGTGGGATACGCAGTATTTT
CASSGAWDTQYF
>17|TRBV11-2|NA|TRBJ2-1|NA
TGTGCCAGCAGCTTATCCCCCAGGACGACTTTACGGGATGAGCAGTTCTTC
CASSLSPRTTLRDEQFF
>13|TRBV5-5|NA|TRBJ1-4|NA
TGTGCCAGCAGCTTGTCCGCAGCGGGGGAACTGTTTTTT
CASSLSAAGELFF
>15|TRBV4-1|NA|TRBJ2-1|once
TGCGCCAGCAGCCAAGTTGGCGCTACCTACAATGAGCAGTTCTTC
CASSQVGATYNEQFF
>12|TRBV6-1|NA|TRBJ1-1|NA
TGTGCCAGCAGTGATTATAGGCCTGAAGCTTTCTTT
CASSDYRPEAFF
>15|TRBV29-1|TRBD2|TRBJ2-1|NA
TGCAGCGTGGGGACTAGCGGGAGATCCTACAATGAGCAGTTCTTC
CSVGTSGRSYNEQFF
>13|TRBV6-1|NA|TRBJ2-7|NA
TGTGCCAGCAGTGAGGGTGGGCCCTACGAGCAGTACTTC
CASSEGGPYEQYF
>18|TRBV21-1|NA|TRBJ2-7|NA
TGTGCCAGCAGCAAAGCAACCGCACGGGGAGGGCTGGCGGGAGAGCAGTACTTC
CASSKATARGGLAGEQYF
>16|TRBV30|NA|TRBJ1-4|NA
TGTGCCTGGAGTGTAACCCGAAGTGGTCCTAATGAAAAACTGTTTTTT
CAWSVTRSGPNEKLFF
>14|TRBV21-1|NA|TRBJ2-3|NA
TGTGCCAGCGCGGACGAGGAGGGCACAGATACGCAGTATTTT
CASADEEGTDTQYF
>15|TRBV30|NA|TRBJ2-5|NA
TGTGCCTGGAGCGCGCAAATAGGAGACCAAGAGACCCAGTACTTC
CAWSAQIGDQETQYF
>14|TRBV11-2|NA|TRBJ1-5|NA
TGTGCCAGCAGCTTATCGGGGTGGGAGCAGCCCCAGCATTTT
CASSLSGWEQPQHF
>15|TRBV27|TRBD1|TRBJ1-5|NA
TGTGCCAGCAGTGGATACAGGGGGAGCAATCAGCCCCAGCATTTT
CASSGYRGSNQPQHF
>14|TRBV19|TRBD1|TRBJ1-4|NA
TGTGCCAGTAGTAGTCGGACAGGGAATGAAAAACTGTTTTTT
CASSSRTGNEKLFF
>16|TRBV7-3|TRBD1|TRBJ1-1|NA
TGTGCCAGCAGCCCCTCGGGGGACAGAATGAACATTGAAGCTTTCTTT
CASSPSGDRMNIEAFF
>14|TRBV2|NA|TRBJ1-2|NA
TGTGCCAGCCTAGGGCAGGGGAGGAACTATGGCTACACCTTC
CASLGQGRNYGYTF
>15|TRBV10-3|TRBD2|TRBJ2-1|NA
TGTGCCACCCCCCCGGGGGGGAGCTCCTACAATGAGCAGTTCTTC
CATPPGGSSYNEQFF
>15|TRBV5-4|TRBD1|TRBJ1-2|NA
TGTGCCAGCAGCCCGACCGGACAGGCGACCTATGGCTACACCTTC
CASSPTGQATYGYTF
>15|TRBV10-2|NA|TRBJ2-1|NA
TGCGCCAGCAGTGATTACAGGGTTCCTTACAATGAGCAGTTCTTC
CASSDYRVPYNEQFF
>15|TRBV28|TRBD1|TRBJ2-2|NA
TGTGCCAGCAGGCCGGGACAGGCGAACACCGGGGAGCTGTTTTTT
CASRPGQANTGELFF
>13|TRBV2|NA|TRBJ1-4|NA
TGTGCCAGATCAGACAGGCCCAATGAAAAACTGTTTTTT
CARSDRPNEKLFF
>11|TRBV12-2|NA|TRBJ2-3|once
TGTGCAAGTCGCTTCTTAGATACGCAGTATTTT
CASRFLDTQYF
>13|TRBV7-3|NA|TRBJ2-1|NA
TGTGCCAGCAGCTTTTCGGCCTACAATGAGCAGTTCTTC
CASSFSAYNEQFF
>14|TRBV5-1|NA|TRBJ1-1|NA
TGCGCCAGCAGCCAACAAGGGCCGAACACTGAAGCTTTCTTT
CASSQQGPNTEAFF
>15|TRBV28|NA|TRBJ2-1|NA
TGTGCCAGCAGTTTTCTTCCGGGACAAGACAATGAGCAGTTCTTC
CASSFLPGQDNEQFF
>16|TRBV18|TRBD2|TRBJ2-1|NA
TGTGCCAGCTCACCTGGGGGACTAGCGGGGTGGAATGAGCAGTTCTTC
CASSPGGLAGWNEQFF
>14|TRBV28|TRBD1|TRBJ2-7|NA
TGTGCCAGCAGGTCCGGGACAGGGGGTTATTCGCAGTACTTC
CASRSGTGGYSQYF
>16|TRBV7-9|NA|TRBJ2-7|NA
TGTGCCAGCAGCTTAAATGGGGGACTGGGTTTGGACGAGCAGTACTTC
CASSLNGGLGLDEQYF
>14|TRBV30|NA|TRBJ2-7|NA
TGTGCCTGGAGCCGAACTAGCCCAGGGTACGAGCAGTACTTC
CAWSRTSPGYEQYF
>12|TRBV7-3|NA|TRBJ1-5|NA
TGTGCCAGCAGCTTAGACAGTCAGCCCCAGCATTTT
CASSLDSQPQHF
>13|TRBV13|NA|TRBJ1-5|NA
TGTGCCAGCAGTCGACAGGGCAATCAGCCCCAGCATTTT
CASSRQGNQPQHF
>15|TRBV5-6|NA|TRBJ1-1|NA
TGTGCCAGCAGCTTGGTAGGAGACCTAGGCACTGAAGCTTTCTTT
CASSLVGDLGTEAFF
>15|TRBV5-3|TRBD2|TRBJ2-1|NA
TGTGCCAGAAGCTCCGCTAGCGGAATAAGCAATGAGCAGTTCTTC
CARSSASGISNEQFF
>13|TRBV7-7|NA|TRBJ1-1|NA
TGTGCTAGCAGCTCTCAGAGGAACACTGAAGCTTTCTTT
CASSSQRNTEAFF
>17|TRBV5-4|TRBD2|TRBJ2-2|NA
TGTGCCAGCTTCTTGGGGGTAGCGGGAGCGTCGTCCGGGGAGCTGTTTTTT
CASFLGVAGASSGELFF
>15|TRBV19|TRBD1|TRBJ1-2|NA
TGTGCCAGTAGATCGACAGGGTACTCTAACTATGGCTACACCTTC
CASRSTGYSNYGYTF
>17|TRBV5-1|NA|TRBJ1-1|NA
TGCGCCAGCAGCTTGATTAGGGACGCTCTGGGGGACACTGAAGCTTTCTTT
CASSLIRDALGDTEAFF